These 29 T cell receptor beta chains were all obtained from the same sample, sequenced in a study of T cells after yellow fever vaccination. In TCRdb, the 5' RACE reads were re-called with MiXCR into one record per CDR3 protein. Counted here are under 400,000 distinct CDR3 sequences, approximately 13% occurring once; the ten biggest clones make up 3.2%. This specimen was CD4+ T cells sorted from PBMCs, taken 15 days after the yellow fever booster vaccination. These receptors all stem from a man aged 18 to 30 who received the YFV17D yellow fever vaccine.

This clonotype was seen a few times. The J gene is TRBJ2-3, the V gene TRBV29-1, with TRBD1 matching over 7 bases. J lost 4 bases, V lost 7 bases, and 11 bases had no gene match. The germline gives CDR1 SQVTM, CDR2 ANQGSEA. The CDR3 contains 14 residues. CDR3 nucleotide sequence: TGCAGCGCGAAGACAGGGAGCGGTGCAGATACGCAGTATTTT. Its translation is CSAKTGSGADTQYF.

This clonotype was counted ten times or more. The rearrangement joins TRBV20-1 to TRBJ1-5, with 8 nucleotides matching TRBD1. After removal of 6 bases from V and 5 bases from J, the junction contained 3 bases not matched to a gene. CDR1 is DFQATT, CDR2 SNEGSKA, per germline (reference sequence). The CDR3 contains 12 residues. DNA of the CDR3: TGCAGTGCCGGACAGGGCGATCAGCCCCAGCATTTT. Translation gives CSAGQGDQPQHF.

This clonotype was seen a handful of times. The chain employs TRBV5-6 and TRBJ1-4; no definite D call. V was trimmed by 0 bases and J by 7 bases, leaving 10 bases between them. This CDR3 is 14 amino acids long. CDR1 is SGHDT and CDR2 is YYEEEE in the germline V gene. CDR3 region: CASSLEDGGEKLFF. The CDR3 DNA sequence: TGTGCCAGCAGCTTGGAGGATGGCGGTGAAAAACTGTTTTTT. Supplemented by reference TRBV5-6 and TRBJ1-4, the full variable domain reads DAGVTQSPTHLIKTRGQQVTLRCSPKSGHDTVSWYQQALGQGPQFIFQYYEEEERQRGNFPDRFSGHQFPNYSSELNVNALLLGDSALYLCASSLEDGGEKLFFGSGTQLSVL.

This clonotype appeared a few times. V is TRBV18 and J is TRBJ2-7; tentatively, D is TRBD2 (6 bases). V lost 3 bases, J lost 6 bases, and 15 bases lay in between. CDR1 and CDR2 from the germline V gene are KGHSH and LQKENI. The CDR3 is 14 residues long. The CDR3 loop reads CASSPRIGGFEQYV. The CDR3 DNA follows: TGTGCCAGCTCACCCCGAATAGGAGGGTTCGAGCAGTACGTC.

The J gene is TRBJ2-7, the V gene TRBV18; either TRBD1 or TRBD2 may fit D (7 bases each). V lost 3 bases to trimming and J lost 3 bases, with 12 bases between them. Per the germline V gene, CDR1 is KGHSH and CDR2 is LQKENI. The CDR3 is made up of 14 amino acids. The CDR3 DNA reads as TGTGCCAGCTCACCGACAGGGAGGGACTACGAGCAGTACGTC. It yields the protein CASSPTGRDYEQYV.

This clonotype was counted once. The rearrangement joins TRBV12-3 or TRBV12-4 to TRBJ1-5, with a weak D call TRBD1 (5 bases). This CDR3 is built from 15 residues. V dropped 8 bases and J dropped 4 bases, with 18 bases sitting between them. The CDR3: CASSPRALGNQPQHF. Here the CDR3 DNA reads TGTGCCAGCTCTCCCAGGGCACTAGGTAATCAGCCCCAGCATTTT.

This rearrangement joins TRBV24-1 to TRBJ2-3; possible D gene TRBD1, 5 bases. V lost 6 bases, J lost 1 base, and 16 bases lay in between. The CDR3 length is 16 residues. Germline V gene sequence: CDR1 KGHDR, CDR2 SFDVKD. The CDR3 DNA sequence: TGTGCCACCAGTCCGGCAGGGTCATCGGGCACAGATACGCAGTATTTT. Residues: CATSPAGSSGTDTQYF.

J is TRBJ2-3 and V is TRBV6-4, with 12 bases matching TRBD2. CDR3 length: 16 amino acids. In germline, CDR1 is MRHNA, CDR2 SNTAGT. J gave up 3 bases and V 6 bases, and 7 bases lay outside the gene matches. The chain's CDR3 is CASSLLAGGSTDTQYF. The CDR3 DNA follows: TGTGCCAGCAGCTTACTAGCGGGGGGTTCGACAGATACGCAGTATTTT.

This clonotype was seen only a few times. V gene TRBV7-9 combines with J gene TRBJ1-5; no definite D call. The ends were cut back, 6 bases at V and 0 bases at J, with 15 bases in the middle. CDR3 length: 16 residues. Germline CDR1 is SEHNR and CDR2 is FQNEAQ (reference sequence). This CDR3 is CASSPTVGNSNQPQHF. The CDR3 nucleotides are TGTGCCAGCAGTCCGACCGTGGGGAATAGCAATCAGCCCCAGCATTTT.

The table lists this clonotype with many counts. The chain couples TRBV7-8 to TRBJ2-3; 11 bases are a match to TRBD2. The V gene end was trimmed by 5 bases and the J gene end by 4 bases; junction bases not matched to a gene: 8. There are 16 residues in the CDR3. Germline V gene sequence: CDR1 SGHVS, CDR2 FQNEAQ. The CDR3 protein is CASSRLAGGPADTQYF. CDR3 sequence (DNA): TGTGCCAGCAGCCGGCTAGCGGGGGGCCCCGCAGATACGCAGTATTTT.

There are a few counts of this clonotype. The chain joins TRBV5-1 to TRBJ1-4, with no clear D. The CDR3 extends over 15 amino acids. Trimming removed 0 bases at V and 0 bases at J, with 6 bases between. The germline gives CDR1 SGHRS, CDR2 YFSETQ. In DNA, the CDR3 is TGCGCCAGCAGCTTGGTCGGGGCAACTAATGAAAAACTGTTTTTT. Translated, it gives CASSLVGATNEKLFF.

This clonotype was found a few times. This chain joins TRBV4-1 and TRBJ2-1; possibly TRBD1 for D (6 bases). The CDR3 is 14 residues long. Germline lookup yields CDR1 MGHRA and CDR2 YSYEKL. V lost 0 bases, J lost 12 bases, and 15 bases lay in between. Here the CDR3 reads CASSQDPQGIGQFF. CDR3 in DNA: TGCGCCAGCAGCCAAGATCCCCAGGGGATCGGGCAGTTCTTC.

The chain combines TRBV9 with TRBJ2-2, with D hard to call. Germline V gives CDR1 SGDLS, CDR2 YYNGEE. This CDR3 spans 13 amino acids. V lost 3 bases and J lost 4, with 7 bases in between. The CDR3 DNA sequence: TGTGCCAGCAGCGGAGCCTTCACCGGGGAGCTGTTTTTT. Translating it yields CASSGAFTGELFF. The full variable domain, its missing parts supplied by reference TRBV9 and TRBJ2-2, is DSGVTQTPKHLITATGQRVTLRCSPRSGDLSVYWYQQSLDQGLQFLIQYYNGEERAKGNILERFSAQQFPDLHSELNLSSLELGDSALYFCASSGAFTGELFFGEGSRLTVL.

The V gene is TRBV20-1, the J gene TRBJ2-4; 7 bases map to TRBD1. The CDR3 contains 13 residues. CDR1 and CDR2 (germline): DFQATT, SNEGSKA (reference sequence). Unmatched junction bases numbered 9, after V lost 7 bases and J lost 6 bases. CDR3 bases: TGCAGTGGAAGGGACAGTCGGTCAAACATTCAGTACTTC. Protein product: CSGRDSRSNIQYF.

This clonotype was found a few times. The chain employs TRBV11-2 and TRBJ2-5, with TRBD2 matching 10 bases. The ends lost 1 base at V and 5 bases at J; junction bases unmatched: 1. The CDR3 is made up of 14 amino acids. The germline CDR1 and CDR2 sequences are SGHAT and FQNNGV. This CDR3 reads CASSLALAGETQYF. CDR3 in DNA: TGTGCCAGCAGCTTAGCACTAGCGGGGGAGACCCAGTACTTC.

This clonotype was seen a few times. V and J are TRBV6-5 and TRBJ2-1; TRBD2 might be the D (5 bases). Germline V gives CDR1 MNHEY, CDR2 SVGAGI. This CDR3 is 14 amino acids long. V gave up 5 bases and J gave up 4 bases, with 12 bases separating them. The CDR3 region has the DNA TGTGCCAGCAGTCGGGGTCGCAGATACAATGAGCAGTTCTTC. Its protein product is CASSRGRRYNEQFF.

The table lists this clonotype with a few counts. CDR3 DNA: TGTGCCAGTGCCCACCGCACCGGGGAGCTGTTTTTT. Residues: CASAHRTGELFF. This sequence joins TRBV19 and TRBJ2-2, with D hard to call. The germline V and J ends were trimmed by 8 bases and 4 bases, with 8 bases remaining between them. Per germline, CDR1 LNHDA and CDR2 SQIVND (reference sequence). This CDR3 contains 12 residues.

The chain employs TRBV10-3 and TRBJ2-1; possible D gene TRBD2, 7 bases. From germline, CDR1 is ENHRY and CDR2 SYGVKD. The CDR3 is 13 residues long. Between the trimmed V and J ends, which lost 7 bases and 9 bases, there was a span of 16 bases. The CDR3 coding sequence is TGTGCCATCACCTGGGGAGGGGGGAGTGAGCAGTTCTTC. It codes for CAITWGGGSEQFF.

This clonotype was found a few times. J is TRBJ2-7 and V is TRBV9; D may be TRBD1 (6 bases). The CDR3 has 14 residues. The V and J ends lost 0 bases and 2 bases respectively, with 9 bases between them. Looked up from germline, CDR1 is SGDLS and CDR2 is YYNGEE. CDR3 loop: CASSVGRGPYEQYF. As DNA, the CDR3 is TGTGCCAGCAGCGTAGGCAGGGGACCCTACGAGCAGTACTTC.

The table lists this clonotype with a few counts. The rearrangement joins TRBV6-5 to TRBJ2-3; the match to TRBD2 covers 9 bases. From germline, CDR1 is MNHEY and CDR2 SVGAGI. CDR3 length equals 15 residues. The J segment lost 1 base and the V segment lost 4 bases, leaving 3 bases of the junction unmatched. CDR3: CASSSPSGGTDTQYF. The DNA of the CDR3 is TGTGCCAGCAGTTCGCCTAGCGGGGGCACAGATACGCAGTATTTT.

The rearrangement joins TRBV28 to TRBJ1-4; weak D call: TRBD1 (5 bases). The V gene lost 3 bases and the J gene lost 8 bases, with 13 bases spanning the gap. Germline lookup yields CDR1 MDHEN and CDR2 SYDVKM. The CDR3 has 14 residues. In nucleotides, the CDR3 is TGTGCCAGCAGTTTGGGCGGAGGGGACGAAAAACTGTTTTTT. It specifies CASSLGGGDEKLFF.

The rearrangement uses TRBV12-3 or TRBV12-4 and TRBJ1-1; D is uncertain. V was cut by 0 bases and J by 1 base, with 9 bases left in between. CDR3 length: 15 amino acids. CDR3 DNA: TGTGCCAGCAGTTTAGCGACTTTTAGGAACACTGAAGCTTTCTTT. Its translation: CASSLATFRNTEAFF.

The chain carries TRBV28 and TRBJ1-2, with TRBD1 matching over 10 bases. The length of the CDR3 is 14 residues. Germline V CDR1 and CDR2: MDHEN, SYDVKM. Trimming cost V 9 bases and J 3 bases; bases outside gene matches: 7. CDR3 coding DNA: TGTGCCAGTAATTGGGACAGGGGAGACTATGGCTACACCTTC. The encoded protein is CASNWDRGDYGYTF.

The table lists this clonotype with many counts. This chain connects TRBV5-1 to TRBJ2-1, with 10 bases fitting TRBD2. Germline V gives CDR1 SGHRS, CDR2 YFSETQ. The J segment lost 2 bases and the V segment lost 3 bases, leaving 2 bases of the junction unmatched. The CDR3 sequence is 15 residues long. The DNA of the CDR3 is TGCGCCAGCAGCTCAACTAGCGGGGCCTACAATGAGCAGTTCTTC. Amino acids: CASSSTSGAYNEQFF.

This clonotype appeared a few times. The chain uses TRBV7-3 and TRBJ2-1; a possible D gene is TRBD1 (5 bases). V lost 5 bases, J lost 9 bases, and 20 bases lay in between. The germline V gene encodes CDR1 SGHTA and CDR2 FQGTGA. The CDR3 has 15 amino acids. The CDR3, as DNA: TGTGCCAGCAGCCACGGTGGGGCAGGGTCCGGTGAGCAGTTCTTC. Translation: CASSHGGAGSGEQFF.

This chain joins TRBV28 and TRBJ2-3; D uncertain. Trimming took off 0 bases at V and 7 bases at J, with 14 bases between the two ends. This CDR3 region has 15 residues. CDR1 and CDR2 (germline): MDHEN, SYDVKM. The CDR3 DNA reads as TGTGCCAGCAGTTTATGGTCAGCAGGCTTGAATACGCAGTATTTT. Translating it yields CASSLWSAGLNTQYF.

The V and J genes are TRBV7-2 and TRBJ2-7; TRBD2 matches at 9 bases. Germline V gene data show CDR1 as SGHTA and CDR2 as FQGNSA. This CDR3 has 13 residues. Trimming cost V 5 bases and J 7 bases; bases outside gene matches: 6. CDR3 coding DNA: TGTGCCAGCAGCCCTAGCGGGGTTTGGGAGCAGTACTTC. This encodes CASSPSGVWEQYF.

This clonotype was recorded a few times. The chain uses TRBV6-5 and TRBJ1-2, with D tentatively TRBD1 (6 bases). V was cut by 4 bases and J by 4 bases, with 13 bases left in between. This CDR3 is 14 amino acids long. The germline V gene encodes CDR1 MNHEY and CDR2 SVGAGI. The CDR3 here is CASSSHGGGYGYTF. The CDR3 DNA reads as TGTGCCAGCAGTTCGCATGGGGGCGGCTATGGCTACACCTTC.

This clonotype was counted ten times or more. The chain recombines TRBV7-2 with TRBJ2-3; D is possibly TRBD2 (7 bases). Germline V gene lookup returns CDR1 SGHTA and CDR2 FQGNSA. This CDR3 spans 16 amino acids. Trimming shortened V by 5 bases and J by 0 bases, and 15 bases separated the two germline ends. CDR3 DNA sequence: TGTGCCAGCAGCGGACGGGGGGCCACTAGCACAGATACGCAGTATTTT. Its translation: CASSGRGATSTDTQYF.